These T cell receptor beta chains were read from a single sample in a study of beta chain features in type 1 diabetes. Libraries were prepared by immunoSEQ multiplex PCR; TCRdb keeps only in-frame clonotypes and omits some of them. This sample carries about 150,000 clones, approximately 9.9% of them seen once, and the ten largest clones take 2.3%. Input material: central memory CD4+ T cells from blood. Receptors were obtained from a woman aged 18-29 years in good health. Each CDR3 is given with its conserved first and last residue. D genes are given only for firm matches. Clone sizes are given selectively: once, few, many, or a class where the clone is expanded.

>TRBD2|TRBJ2-3|-|TRBV4-1
CASSLSGRGPDTQYF
TGCGCCAGCAGCCTCAGTGGGAGGGGCCCCGATACGCAGTATTTT
>TRBD2|TRBJ2-1|-|TRBV7-9
CASSPPGTSGSRQFF
TGTGCCAGCAGCCCTCCCGGGACTAGCGGGAGTAGGCAGTTCTTC
>-|TRBJ2-7|-|TRBV5-7
CASSLKWCGSYEQYF
TGTGCCAGCAGCCTCAAATGGTGCGGTTCCTACGAGCAGTACTTC
>TRBD1|TRBJ1-6|-|TRBV6-6
CASSGQGPYNSPLHF
TGTGCCAGCAGTGGACAGGGCCCCTATAATTCACCCCTCCACTTT
>-|TRBJ2-6|-|TRBV28
CASTRGSSGANVLTF
TGTGCCAGCACCCGAGGTAGCTCTGGGGCCAACGTCCTGACTTTC
>-|TRBJ1-2|-|TRBV7-8
CASSSGFGRGYTF
TGTGCCAGCAGCTCGGGGTTTGGTAGGGGCTACACCTTC
>-|TRBJ2-1|few|TRBV4-1
CASSQDPPDGEPHPYNEQFF
TGCGCCAGCAGCCAAGACCCCCCAGACGGAGAGCCCCATCCCTACAATGAGCAGTTCTTC
>-|TRBJ2-3|few|TRBV7-2
CASSEQRDTQYF
TGTGCCAGCAGCGAGCAACGAGATACGCAGTATTTT
>-|TRBJ2-4|-|TRBV7-9
CASSLRSGDKNIQYF
TGTGCCAGCAGCTTACGTTCGGGGGACAAAAACATTCAGTACTTC
>-|TRBJ2-7|-|TRBV6-1
CASTENTYEQYF
TGTGCCAGCACTGAAAATACCTACGAGCAGTACTTC
>TRBD1|TRBJ1-6|-|TRBV10-3
CAISDSGQGGSPLHF
TGTGCCATCAGTGACTCGGGACAGGGAGGTTCACCCCTCCACTTT
>TRBD1|TRBJ2-3|-|TRBV7-9
CASSYRGSEDTQYF
TGTGCCAGCAGTTACAGGGGTTCGGAAGATACGCAGTATTTT
>-|TRBJ1-2|few|TRBV11-2
CASSPERVHYGYTF
TGTGCCAGCAGCCCCGAGAGGGTGCACTATGGCTACACCTTC
>TRBD1|TRBJ1-1|-|TRBV15
CATSRVGTGRSTTEAFF
TGTGCCACCTCTCGCGTTGGGACAGGGAGATCTACCACTGAAGCTTTCTTT
>TRBD2|TRBJ2-3|few|TRBV19
CASSPTSATSTDTQYF
TGTGCCAGTAGCCCGACTAGCGCCACTAGCACAGATACGCAGTATTTT
>-|TRBJ2-2|few|TRBV6-6
CASGQVPGELFF
TGTGCCAGCGGCCAGGTACCCGGGGAGCTGTTTTTT
>TRBD1|TRBJ2-2|few|TRBV11-2
CASSLQGATGELFF
TGTGCCAGCAGCTTACAGGGGGCAACCGGGGAGCTGTTTTTT
>TRBD1|TRBJ2-6|-|TRBV5-4
CASSPGQGMNVLTF
TGTGCCAGCAGCCCCGGACAGGGAATGAACGTCCTGACTTTC
>TRBD1|TRBJ2-7|-|TRBV29-1
CSAGGGQGGYEQYF
TGCAGCGCCGGGGGGGGACAGGGGGGCTACGAGCAGTACTTC
>TRBD1|TRBJ2-1|-|TRBV7-2
CASSVVQGYSYNEQFF
TGTGCCAGCAGCGTAGTACAGGGGTACTCCTACAATGAGCAGTTCTTC
>TRBD2|TRBJ2-7|-|TRBV9
CASSPPTGTSGADYEQYF
TGTGCCAGCAGCCCTCCAACCGGGACTAGCGGGGCTGACTACGAGCAGTACTTC
>-|TRBJ2-7|many|TRBV14
CASSQVQASYEQYF
TGTGCCAGCAGCCAAGTCCAGGCGTCCTACGAGCAGTACTTC
>TRBD2|TRBJ2-1|-|TRBV18
CASSPPLAGEWPGEQFF
TGTGCCAGCTCACCACCGCTAGCGGGAGAGTGGCCGGGAGAGCAGTTCTTC
>-|TRBJ1-2|-|TRBV28
CASSPDSNYGYTF
TGTGCCAGCAGCCCCGACAGTAACTATGGCTACACCTTC
>-|TRBJ1-1|-|TRBV6-6
CASTAESEAFF
TGTGCCAGCACTGCGGAGAGTGAAGCTTTCTTT
>-|TRBJ1-2|many|TRBV7-8
CASSLDPWYGYTF
TGTGCCAGCAGTCTAGACCCGTGGTATGGCTACACCTTC
>TRBD2|TRBJ2-5|few|TRBV4-1
CASSRRTSGQETQYF
TGCGCCAGCAGCCGTAGGACTAGCGGCCAAGAGACCCAGTACTTC
>TRBD1|TRBJ1-1|few|TRBV9
CASSGGGTGNTEAFF
TGTGCCAGCAGTGGGGGGGGGACAGGCAACACTGAAGCTTTCTTT
>TRBD1|TRBJ1-4|few|TRBV14
CASSQGRTGAEKLFF
TGTGCCAGCAGCCAAGGCCGGACAGGGGCCGAAAAACTGTTTTTT
>TRBD2|TRBJ2-3|-|TRBV7-2
CASSRSGGGNTQYF
TGTGCCAGCAGCCGTAGCGGGGGGGGAAATACGCAGTATTTT
>-|TRBJ2-2|few|TRBV14
CASSQDSAGELFF
TGTGCCAGCAGCCAGGACTCGGCCGGGGAGCTGTTTTTT
>TRBD1|TRBJ1-5|-|TRBV2
CASSPGQGWNQPQHF
TGTGCCAGCAGTCCGGGACAGGGGTGGAATCAGCCCCAGCATTTT
>TRBD1|TRBJ2-4|few|TRBV11-2
CASSRDRGLAKNIQYF
TGTGCCAGCAGCCGTGACAGGGGCTTAGCCAAAAACATTCAGTACTTC
>-|TRBJ2-3|-|TRBV7-2
CASSLALATDTQYF
TGTGCCAGCAGCTTAGCCCTAGCGACAGATACGCAGTATTTT
>TRBD2|TRBJ2-5|-|TRBV5-1
CASSSSGGAGSETQYF
TGCGCCAGCAGCTCCAGCGGGGGGGCAGGGTCAGAGACCCAGTACTTC
>TRBD2|TRBJ2-1|-|TRBV5-4
CASTLMSSGSDEQFF
TGTGCCAGCACATTGATGAGTAGCGGGAGCGATGAGCAGTTCTTC
>TRBD1|TRBJ1-1|-|TRBV5-4
CASRQGGGPTEAFF
TGTGCCAGCAGACAGGGGGGAGGGCCCACTGAAGCTTTCTTT
>-|TRBJ2-3|-|TRBV19
CASRPVGTTDTQYF
TGTGCCAGTAGACCCGTGGGGACTACAGATACGCAGTATTTT
>-|TRBJ1-4|few|TRBV9
CASSPQQGQNEKLFF
TGTGCCAGCAGCCCCCAACAGGGCCAGAATGAAAAACTGTTTTTT
>TRBD1|TRBJ1-1|-|TRBV7-6
CASSPGQGTSSEAFF
TGTGCCAGCAGCCCCGGACAGGGGACGAGTTCTGAAGCTTTCTTT
>-|TRBJ1-2|few|TRBV5-1
CASSLSGGRNYGYTF
TGCGCCAGCAGCTTGAGTGGGGGCAGGAACTATGGCTACACCTTC
>TRBD2|TRBJ2-3|-|TRBV9
CASSPEVASGRGTDTQYF
TGTGCCAGCAGCCCTGAAGTGGCAAGCGGGAGGGGAACAGATACGCAGTATTTT